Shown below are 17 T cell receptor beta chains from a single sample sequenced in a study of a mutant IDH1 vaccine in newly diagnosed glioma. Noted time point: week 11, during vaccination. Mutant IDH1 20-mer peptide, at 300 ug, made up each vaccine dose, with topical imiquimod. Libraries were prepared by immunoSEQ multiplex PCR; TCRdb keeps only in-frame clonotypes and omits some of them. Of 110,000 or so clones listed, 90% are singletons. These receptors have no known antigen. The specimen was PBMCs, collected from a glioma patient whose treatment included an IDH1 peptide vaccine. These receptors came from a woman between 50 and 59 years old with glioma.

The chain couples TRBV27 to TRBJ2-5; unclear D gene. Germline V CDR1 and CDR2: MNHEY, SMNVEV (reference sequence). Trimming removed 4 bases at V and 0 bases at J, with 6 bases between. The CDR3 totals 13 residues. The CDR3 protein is CASSSVYQETQYF. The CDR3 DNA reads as TGTGCCAGCAGTTCCGTGTACCAAGAGACCCAGTACTTC.

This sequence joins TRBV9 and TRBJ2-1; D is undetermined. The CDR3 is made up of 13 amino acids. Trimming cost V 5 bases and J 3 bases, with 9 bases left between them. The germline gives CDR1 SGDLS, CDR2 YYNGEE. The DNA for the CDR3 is TGTGCCAGCAGTGAAGGTAACTACAATGAGCAGTTCTTC. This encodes CASSEGNYNEQFF.

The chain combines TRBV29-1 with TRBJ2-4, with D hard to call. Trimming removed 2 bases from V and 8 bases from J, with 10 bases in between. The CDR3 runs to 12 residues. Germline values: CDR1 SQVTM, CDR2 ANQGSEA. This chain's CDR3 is CSVEFDTDIQYF. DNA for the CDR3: TGCAGCGTTGAATTTGACACCGACATTCAGTACTTC.

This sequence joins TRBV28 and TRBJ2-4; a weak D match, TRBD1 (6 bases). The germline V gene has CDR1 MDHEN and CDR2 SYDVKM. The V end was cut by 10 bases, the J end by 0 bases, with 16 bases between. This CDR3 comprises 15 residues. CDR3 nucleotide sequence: TGTGCCACCCTGGAAGGGACACTAGCCAAAAACATTCAGTACTTC. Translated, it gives CATLEGTLAKNIQYF.

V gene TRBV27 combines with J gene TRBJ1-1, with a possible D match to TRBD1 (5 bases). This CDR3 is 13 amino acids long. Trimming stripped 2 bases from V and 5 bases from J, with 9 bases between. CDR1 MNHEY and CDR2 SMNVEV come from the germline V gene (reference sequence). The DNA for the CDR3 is TGTGCCAGCAGTTTAGGGGGGATAACTGAAGCTTTCTTT. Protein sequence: CASSLGGITEAFF.

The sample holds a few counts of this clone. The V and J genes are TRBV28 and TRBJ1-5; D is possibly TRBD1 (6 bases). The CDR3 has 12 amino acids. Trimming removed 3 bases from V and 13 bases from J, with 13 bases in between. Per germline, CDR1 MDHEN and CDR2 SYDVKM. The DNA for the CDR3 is TGTGCCAGCAGTTTCGGACAGTCAGCTCAGCATTTT. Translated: CASSFGQSAQHF.

Written as DNA, the CDR3 is TGTGCCAGCACCCCAGGGTTGGCAGGAAACACCATATATTTT. It translates to CASTPGLAGNTIYF. The chain joins TRBV28 to TRBJ1-3; D may be TRBD1 (5 bases). The CDR3 contains 14 residues. Trimming stripped 7 bases from V and 4 bases from J, with 14 bases between. Germline-derived CDR1 and CDR2 are MDHEN and SYDVKM.

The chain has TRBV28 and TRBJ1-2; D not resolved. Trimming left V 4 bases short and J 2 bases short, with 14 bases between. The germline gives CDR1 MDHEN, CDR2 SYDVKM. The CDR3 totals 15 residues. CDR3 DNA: TGTGCCAGCAGTTCGGAAGGTGGCCTGAACTATGGCTACACCTTC. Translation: CASSSEGGLNYGYTF.

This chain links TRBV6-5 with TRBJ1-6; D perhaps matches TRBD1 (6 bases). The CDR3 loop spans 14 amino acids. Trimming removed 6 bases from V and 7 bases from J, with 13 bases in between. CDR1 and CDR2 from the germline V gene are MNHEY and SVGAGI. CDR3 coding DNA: TGTGCCAGCAGGTCCGGGACACCGAATTCACCCCTCCACTTT. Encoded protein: CASRSGTPNSPLHF.

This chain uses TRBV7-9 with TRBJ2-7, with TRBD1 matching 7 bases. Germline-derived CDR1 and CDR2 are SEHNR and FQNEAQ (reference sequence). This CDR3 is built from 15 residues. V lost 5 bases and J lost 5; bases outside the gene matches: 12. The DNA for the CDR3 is TGTGCCAGCAGCACGGACAGGTCAAAATTGGACGAGCAGTACTTC. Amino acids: CASSTDRSKLDEQYF.

The CDR3 sequence: CASSIWSSSYNEQFF. The CDR3 DNA follows: TGTGCCAGTAGTATATGGAGTAGCTCCTACAATGAGCAGTTCTTC. V is TRBV19 and J is TRBJ2-1; D gene ambiguous. Germline-derived CDR1 and CDR2 are LNHDA and SQIVND (reference sequence). CDR3 length: 15 residues. Trimming took off 2 bases at V and 0 bases at J, with 8 bases between the two ends.

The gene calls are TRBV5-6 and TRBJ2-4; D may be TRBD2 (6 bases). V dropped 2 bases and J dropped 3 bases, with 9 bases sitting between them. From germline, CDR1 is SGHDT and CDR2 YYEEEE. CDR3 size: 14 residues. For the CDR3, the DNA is TGTGCCAGCAGCTTCAGAGCGGGCAAAAACATTCAGTACTTC. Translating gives CASSFRAGKNIQYF.

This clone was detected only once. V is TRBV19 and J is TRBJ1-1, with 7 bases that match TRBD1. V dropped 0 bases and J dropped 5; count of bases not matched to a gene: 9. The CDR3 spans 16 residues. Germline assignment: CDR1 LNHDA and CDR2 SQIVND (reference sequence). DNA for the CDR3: TGTGCCAGTAGTATAGATAGTAGGAGGGGGCTTACTGAAGCTTTCTTT. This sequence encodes CASSIDSRRGLTEAFF.

CDR3 protein: CASSLEGGRDTIYF. For the CDR3, the DNA is TGCGCCAGCAGCTTGGAAGGCGGCAGGGACACCATATATTTT. This chain connects TRBV5-1 to TRBJ1-3; a possible D gene is TRBD1 (5 bases). The length of the CDR3 is 14 residues. V dropped 0 bases and J dropped 8 bases, with 12 bases sitting between them. Germline V lookup: CDR1 SGHRS, CDR2 YFSETQ.

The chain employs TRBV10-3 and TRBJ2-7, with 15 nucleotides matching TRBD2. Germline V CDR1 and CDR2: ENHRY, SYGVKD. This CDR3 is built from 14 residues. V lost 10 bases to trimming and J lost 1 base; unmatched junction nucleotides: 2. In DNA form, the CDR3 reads TGTGCCAGCGGGACTAGCGGGAGGTCCTACGAGCAGTACTTC. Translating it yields CASGTSGRSYEQYF.

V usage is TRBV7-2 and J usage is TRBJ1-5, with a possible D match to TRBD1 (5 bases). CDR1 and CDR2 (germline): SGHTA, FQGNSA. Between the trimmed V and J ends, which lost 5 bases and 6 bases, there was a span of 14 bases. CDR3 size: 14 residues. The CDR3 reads CASSQIGGGQPQHF. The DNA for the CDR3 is TGTGCCAGCAGCCAAATTGGTGGGGGTCAGCCCCAGCATTTT.

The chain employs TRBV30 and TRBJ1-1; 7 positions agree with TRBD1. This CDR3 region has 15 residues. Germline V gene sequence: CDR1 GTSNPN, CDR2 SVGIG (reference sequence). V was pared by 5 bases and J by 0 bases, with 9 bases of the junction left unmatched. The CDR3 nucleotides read TGTGCCTGGCAGCCGGGACAGTACATGAACACTGAAGCTTTCTTT. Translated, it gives CAWQPGQYMNTEAFF.